These 22 T cell receptor beta chains were all obtained from the same sample, sequenced in a study of blood T cells in healthy people across ages. Primers used in a second PCR of roughly 6 to 11 cycles were a sample-barcoded 5' primer and a J-beta primer mix. TCRdb ran MiXCR on the 5' RACE reads and lists one entry per CDR3 protein. Altogether 540,000 or so distinct CDR3 sequences are present, around 48% being singletons, with the ten largest covering 20% to 25%. The sample taken for sequencing was blood. The receptors were sampled from a man older than 75 in good health.

The chain employs TRBV6-2 or TRBV6-3 and TRBJ2-7, with D perhaps matching TRBD1 (6 bases). This CDR3 contains 17 residues. The V gene lost 2 bases and the J gene lost 2 bases, with 19 bases spanning the gap. Germline V gives CDR1 MNHEY, CDR2 SVGEGT. The CDR3 reads CASSYAIRDKETYEQYF. The CDR3 DNA is TGTGCCAGCAGTTACGCGATCCGGGACAAGGAGACCTACGAGCAGTACTTC.

The sample holds a few counts of this clonotype. The chain joins TRBV28 to TRBJ2-7; D remains unclear. From germline, CDR1 is MDHEN and CDR2 SYDVKM. The CDR3 is 12 residues long. The V end was cut by 5 bases, the J end by 6 bases, with 11 bases between. In nucleotides, the CDR3 is TGTGCCAGCAGTGCGATGTATGGCGAGCAGTACTTC. Translation gives CASSAMYGEQYF.

The sample holds a few counts of this clonotype. This chain uses TRBV3-1 with TRBJ1-1; the D gene is possibly TRBD1 (6 bases). CDR1 and CDR2 from the germline V gene are LGHDT and YNNKEL (reference sequence). The CDR3 is made up of 14 amino acids. V was shortened by 7 bases and J by 3 bases, with 15 bases between the two germline ends. CDR3 sequence (DNA): TGTGCCAGCAACACACTCGGACAGTACACTGAAGCTTTCTTT. This encodes CASNTLGQYTEAFF.

This clonotype came up a few times. The chain joins TRBV7-9 to TRBJ2-6; TRBD1 is a possible D gene (6 bases). V lost 5 bases and J lost 3, with 11 bases in between. Germline-derived CDR1 and CDR2 are SEHNR and FQNEAQ (reference sequence). CDR3 length equals 15 residues. In DNA form, the CDR3 reads TGTGCCAGCAGCCTGGACAGTGTTGGGGCCAACGTCCTGACTTTC. Its protein is CASSLDSVGANVLTF.

In its sample, this clonotype was seen many times. The gene calls are TRBV5-1 and TRBJ2-1, with D uncertain. Trimming removed 2 bases from V and 4 bases from J, with 10 bases in between. This CDR3 spans 14 amino acids. Germline V gene sequence: CDR1 SGHRS, CDR2 YFSETQ. The CDR3 DNA reads as TGCGCCAGCAGCTTTGGCGAGACTTACAATGAGCAGTTCTTC. This encodes CASSFGETYNEQFF.

V gene TRBV6-6 combines with J gene TRBJ1-4, with D uncertain. From germline, CDR1 is MNHNY and CDR2 SVGAGI (reference sequence). Trimming left V 8 bases short and J 0 bases short, with 10 bases between. The CDR3 has 14 residues. The CDR3 spells CASGRPATNEKLFF. For the CDR3, the DNA is TGTGCCAGCGGCCGACCTGCAACTAATGAAAAACTGTTTTTT.

The chain recombines TRBV7-9 with TRBJ2-1; D might be TRBD1 (6 bases). V was shortened by 1 base and J by 2 bases, with 6 bases between the two germline ends. There are 14 residues in the CDR3. The germline CDR1 and CDR2 sequences are SEHNR and FQNEAQ (reference sequence). CDR3 in amino acids: CASSLGDTYNEQFF. The CDR3, as DNA: TGTGCCAGCAGCTTAGGGGACACCTACAATGAGCAGTTCTTC.

This chain joins TRBV7-9 and TRBJ2-5; 9 bases are a match to TRBD2. The CDR3 has 15 amino acids. J gave up 2 bases and V 5 bases, and 6 bases lay outside the gene matches. Germline V gene sequence: CDR1 SEHNR, CDR2 FQNEAQ (reference sequence). The CDR3 here is CASSTLAGVQETQYF. CDR3 nucleotides: TGTGCCAGCAGCACTTTAGCGGGGGTGCAAGAGACCCAGTACTTC.

This clonotype was detected only a few times. This chain joins TRBV7-2 and TRBJ2-3; D perhaps matches TRBD2 (6 bases). This CDR3 has 16 residues. Looked up from germline, CDR1 is SGHTA and CDR2 is FQGNSA. V lost 1 base, J lost 5 bases, and 16 bases lay in between. The CDR3, as DNA: TGTGCCAGCAGCTTAGGATCGCCGGGGGTGTTAGATACGCAGTATTTT. Protein sequence: CASSLGSPGVLDTQYF.

V and J are TRBV20-1 and TRBJ2-1; D is possibly TRBD2 (6 bases). CDR1 and CDR2 (germline): DFQATT, SNEGSKA (reference sequence). This CDR3 is 17 amino acids long. Trimming left V 2 bases short and J 2 bases short, with 19 bases between. The CDR3 DNA follows: TGCAGTGCTAGATGGTCCTCCCCGGGGGTAGCCTACAATGAGCAGTTCTTC. Its protein product is CSARWSSPGVAYNEQFF.

About this clonotype: A much larger clone is a single base away; this may be a read error. The genes are TRBV7-9 and TRBJ2-5; 9 bases are a match to TRBD2. CDR3 size: 16 residues. Germline V gene data show CDR1 as SEHNR and CDR2 as FQNEAQ (reference sequence). CDR3 region: CTSSPGASGTYETQYF. The CDR3 DNA follows: TGTACCAGCAGCCCCGGGGCTAGCGGGACGTACGAGACCCAGTACTTC.

This clonotype was seen a handful of times. This chain links TRBV20-1 with TRBJ2-3; TRBD2 is a possible D gene (6 bases). In germline, CDR1 is DFQATT, CDR2 SNEGSKA (reference sequence). V was clipped by 5 bases and J by 4 bases, with 16 bases between them. The length of the CDR3 is 14 residues. In DNA form, the CDR3 reads TGCAGTGCTCCAAATGCGGGGAGGTCAGATACGCAGTATTTT. It codes for CSAPNAGRSDTQYF.

J is TRBJ2-1 and V is TRBV7-2, with TRBD1 matching over 8 bases. Per germline, CDR1 SGHTA and CDR2 FQGNSA. With V trimmed by 2 bases and J by 10 bases, 10 bases remained unmatched. This CDR3 has 15 amino acids. CDR3 nucleotides: TGTGCCAGCAGCTTATACGGACAGGGCCAAAGGGAGCAGTTCTTC. Translating gives CASSLYGQGQREQFF.

This clonotype was counted between two and nine times. The rearrangement links TRBV20-1 to TRBJ2-5; D is perhaps TRBD1 (5 bases). Per the germline V gene, CDR1 is DFQATT and CDR2 is SNEGSKA (reference sequence). V was shortened by 1 base and J by 5 bases, with 11 bases between the two germline ends. The CDR3 contains 13 residues. CDR3 coding DNA: TGCAGTGCTAGAGGAGGACAAAAGGAGACCCAGTACTTC. This codes for CSARGGQKETQYF.

The chain has TRBV6-6 and TRBJ1-4; D possibly corresponds to TRBD1 (5 bases). Between the trimmed V and J ends, which lost 3 bases and 10 bases, there was a span of 21 bases. The CDR3 sequence is 16 residues long. Germline lookup yields CDR1 MNHNY and CDR2 SVGAGI (reference sequence). The CDR3 DNA sequence: TGTGCCAGCAGTTATGGTGGGGCAACCTTGGAGGGAAAACTGTTTTTT. It yields the protein CASSYGGATLEGKLFF.

This clonotype was observed many times. The CDR3 coding sequence is TGTGCCAGCAGCGCAGGGACTCTGTACGAGCAGTACTTC. The encoded protein is CASSAGTLYEQYF. The chain is built from TRBV7-9 and TRBJ2-7; D is perhaps TRBD2 (6 bases). The CDR3 loop spans 13 amino acids. Germline loops: CDR1 SEHNR, CDR2 FQNEAQ (reference sequence). Trimming removed 5 bases from V and 4 bases from J, with 12 bases in between.

This clonotype was picked up a small number of times. The rearrangement joins TRBV12-3 or TRBV12-4 to TRBJ2-5, with 8 bases matching TRBD1. With V trimmed by 5 bases and J by 2 bases, 7 bases remained unmatched. The CDR3 has 15 residues. CDR3 nucleotide sequence: TGTGCCAGCAGTCCGTGGGACAGGAGACAAGAGACCCAGTACTTC. Translating it yields CASSPWDRRQETQYF.

This clonotype was recorded at least ten times. The rearrangement uses TRBV6-5 and TRBJ1-5, with TRBD1 matching over 9 bases. Germline assignment: CDR1 MNHEY and CDR2 SVGAGI. With 6 bases clipped from V and 4 bases from J, the junction kept 10 bases outside the gene matches. The CDR3 extends over 16 amino acids. DNA of the CDR3: TGTGCCAGCAGGAACCTCCACAGGGGGCTTAATCAGCCCCAGCATTTT. This encodes CASRNLHRGLNQPQHF.

The chain joins TRBV9 to TRBJ2-5, with 7 nucleotides matching TRBD2. CDR1 SGDLS and CDR2 YYNGEE come from the germline V gene. V shed 2 bases and J 5 bases; nucleotides not matched to a gene: 12. The CDR3 runs 16 residues. CDR3 sequence (DNA): TGTGCCAGCAGCGTGACCGGGACTAAAGTTTTGGAGACCCAGTACTTC. This gives the protein CASSVTGTKVLETQYF.

This clonotype was seen just once. This sequence joins TRBV7-9 and TRBJ2-7; D may be TRBD2 (7 bases). Looked up from germline, CDR1 is SEHNR and CDR2 is FQNEAQ (reference sequence). This CDR3 spans 17 amino acids. V was shortened by 2 bases and J by 0 bases, with 17 bases between the two germline ends. The CDR3 coding sequence is TGTGCCAGCAGCTTATCTACTCGGGGGGCTGTCTCCTACGAGCAGTACTTC. Amino acids: CASSLSTRGAVSYEQYF. The variable domain in full, completed from reference TRBV7-9 and TRBJ2-7, reads DTGVSQNPRHKITKRGQNVTFRCDPISEHNRLYWYRQTLGQGPEFLTYFQNEAQLEKSRLLSDRFSAERPKGSFSTLEIQRTEQGDSAMYLCASSLSTRGAVSYEQYFGPGTRLTVT.

The J gene is TRBJ1-6, the V gene TRBV7-2; 7 bases agree with TRBD1. With 4 bases clipped from V and 6 bases from J, the junction kept 9 bases outside the gene matches. The length of the CDR3 is 16 residues. Germline V CDR1 and CDR2: SGHTA, FQGNSA. Written as DNA, the CDR3 is TGTGCCAGCAGCTGGTCCCGGGACAGTTCTAATTCACCCCTCCACTTT. Translating it yields CASSWSRDSSNSPLHF. The whole variable domain, filled in from reference TRBV7-2 and TRBJ1-6, reads GAGVSQSPSNKVTEKGKDVELRCDPISGHTALYWYRQSLGQGLEFLIYFQGNSAPDKSGLPSDRFSAERTGGSVSTLTIQRTQQEDSAVYLCASSWSRDSSNSPLHFGNGTRLTVT.

The chain carries TRBV7-9 and TRBJ2-1, with 8 nucleotides matching TRBD2. The CDR3 sequence is 18 residues long. Trimming cost V 1 base and J 8 bases; bases outside gene matches: 16. The germline V gene has CDR1 SEHNR and CDR2 FQNEAQ (reference sequence). This CDR3 is CASSLGMSAGGRRDEQFF. The CDR3 nucleotides are TGTGCCAGCAGCTTAGGGATGAGCGCGGGAGGACGTCGGGATGAGCAGTTCTTC.